The 26 T cell receptor beta chains reported below all come from one sample, sequenced in a study of blood T cell repertoires in COVID-19. Profiling relied on immunoSEQ multiplex PCR, and the TCRdb table lists in-frame clones only, not all of them. The table lists around 250,000 clones, 80% to 90% of them singletons, with 1.9% in the top ten. Source material: PBMCs or T cells enriched from blood (not recorded which). The receptors come from a woman between 45 and 60 years old who had recovered from COVID-19.

This chain uses TRBV7-9 with TRBJ1-2; perhaps TRBD1 as D (5 bases). The CDR3 extends over 17 amino acids. V was pared by 3 bases and J by 2 bases, with 19 bases between. The V gene's germline CDR1 is SEHNR and CDR2 FQNEAQ (reference sequence). CDR3 amino acids: CASSFRRTIQENYGYTF. The CDR3 nucleotides read TGTGCCAGCAGCTTCAGGCGGACGATACAGGAAAACTATGGCTACACCTTC.

The chain has TRBV9 and TRBJ2-2; no reliable D call. The CDR3 covers 17 residues. Germline-derived CDR1 and CDR2 are SGDLS and YYNGEE. Between the trimmed V and J ends, which lost 3 bases and 0 bases, there was a span of 15 bases. The CDR3 DNA sequence: TGTGCCAGCAGCGCAAGAACAGTAATCGCGAACACCGGGGAGCTGTTTTTT. This encodes CASSARTVIANTGELFF. Looking up the rest from reference TRBV9 and TRBJ2-2 gives the full variable domain: DSGVTQTPKHLITATGQRVTLRCSPRSGDLSVYWYQQSLDQGLQFLIQYYNGEERAKGNILERFSAQQFPDLHSELNLSSLELGDSALYFCASSARTVIANTGELFFGEGSRLTVL.

The chain couples TRBV7-9 to TRBJ2-5, with TRBD2 identical over 12 bases. J lost 4 bases, V lost 2 bases, and 5 bases had no gene match. The CDR3 consists of 16 residues. Germline loops: CDR1 SEHNR, CDR2 FQNEAQ (reference sequence). The CDR3 DNA is TGTGCCAGCAGCTTACCAGGACTAGCGGGATTAGAGACCCAGTACTTC. Amino acids: CASSLPGLAGLETQYF.

The V gene is TRBV19, the J gene TRBJ1-5; no reliable D call. V lost 3 bases to trimming and J lost 5 bases, with 8 bases between them. CDR1 is LNHDA, CDR2 SQIVND, per germline (reference sequence). The CDR3 has 13 amino acids. The CDR3 coding sequence is TGTGCCAGTAGTATTAAGTTAGATCAGCCCCAGCATTTT. It is translated as CASSIKLDQPQHF.

The chain is built from TRBV28 and TRBJ2-2; 9 bases are shared with TRBD2. Losses at the gene ends were 9 bases for V and 4 bases for J; bases not matched to a gene: 24. The CDR3 is 20 residues long. Germline V gives CDR1 MDHEN, CDR2 SYDVKM. CDR3 DNA sequence: TGTGCCAGTTCCGGTACGTTCGGAGCGGGAGGCCCCCGCGGCACCGGGGAGCTGTTTTTT. It specifies CASSGTFGAGGPRGTGELFF. Using reference TRBV28 and TRBJ2-2 for the parts outside the CDR3, the full variable domain is DVKVTQSSRYLVKRTGEKVFLECVQDMDHENMFWYRQDPGLGLRLIYFSYDVKMKEKGDIPEGYSVSREKKERFSLILESASTNQTSMYLCASSGTFGAGGPRGTGELFFGEGSRLTVL.

Points on this clone: A junction boundary mismatches the germline segment, possibly from a read error. The rearrangement joins TRBV7-7 to TRBJ2-7; TRBD2 matches at 7 bases. CDR1 SSHAT and CDR2 FNYEAQ come from the germline V gene (reference sequence). The CDR3 extends over 14 amino acids. The CDR3 region is CASSLGGRSHEQYF. CDR3 nucleotides: TGTGCTAGCAGCTTGGGGGGGAGGTCCCACGAGCAGTACTTC.

The chain is built from TRBV5-4 and TRBJ2-2, with D possibly being TRBD2 (6 bases). Trimming shortened V by 4 bases and J by 2 bases, and 15 bases separated the two germline ends. This CDR3 spans 16 amino acids. Germline V gene data show CDR1 as SGHNT and CDR2 as YYREEE (reference sequence). In nucleotides, the CDR3 is TGTGCCAGCAGCACCCCGCGGGACCATAACACCGGGGAGCTGTTTTTT. Amino acid sequence: CASSTPRDHNTGELFF.

A single count supports this clone. The chain carries TRBV5-1 and TRBJ1-2; 7 bases line up with TRBD1. The CDR3 has 12 residues. Germline CDR1 is SGHRS and CDR2 is YFSETQ. Germline trimming cut 4 bases from V and 7 bases from J; bases unmatched to any gene: 4. The CDR3 DNA is TGCGCCAGCAGCCTCGGACAGGCTGGCTACACCTTC. Encoded protein: CASSLGQAGYTF.

The chain uses TRBV4-1 and TRBJ2-6, with TRBD2 as a possible D gene (5 bases). CDR1 and CDR2 (germline): MGHRA, YSYEKL. Trimming cost V 0 bases and J 1 base, with 7 bases left between them. The CDR3 is 16 residues long. The CDR3 DNA reads as TGCGCCAGCAGCCAAGATCGCGGGTCTGGGGCCAACGTCCTGACTTTC. Protein product: CASSQDRGSGANVLTF.

The chain joins TRBV28 to TRBJ1-1; D unclear. Germline CDR1 and CDR2: MDHEN and SYDVKM. V was cut by 2 bases and J by 1 base, with 11 bases left in between. The CDR3 contains 15 residues. The CDR3 coding sequence is TGTGCCAGCAGTTTACCCCCTGGGCAGAACACTGAAGCTTTCTTT. Translation: CASSLPPGQNTEAFF.

The count of this clone is one. In DNA, the CDR3 is TGTGCCAGCAGCCAAATGGGACTAGCGGGAGGGGAGCAGTTCTTC. It translates to CASSQMGLAGGEQFF. The rearrangement uses TRBV3-1 (or the pseudogene TRBV3-2) and TRBJ2-1; TRBD2 matches at 16 bases. V gave up 2 bases and J gave up 10 bases; unmatched junction bases: 2. Germline V lookup: CDR1 LGHDT, CDR2 YNNKEL (reference sequence). The CDR3 consists of 15 residues.

The CDR3 loop is CATSRASNQPQHF. DNA of the CDR3: TGTGCCACCAGCAGAGCGAGCAATCAGCCCCAGCATTTT. The rearrangement uses TRBV15 and TRBJ1-5; D not resolved. Trimming removed 1 base from V and 1 base from J, with 2 bases in between. Germline V gene sequence: CDR1 LNHNV, CDR2 YYDKDF (reference sequence). The CDR3 covers 13 residues.

This clone was counted only a few times. The chain couples TRBV2 to TRBJ1-1; the D is unclear. V was trimmed by 4 bases and J by 2 bases, leaving 8 bases between them. The CDR3 covers 13 residues. The germline CDR1 and CDR2 sequences are SNHLY and FYNNEI. The CDR3 is CASSGAINTEAFF. The CDR3 DNA sequence: TGTGCCAGCAGTGGGGCCATTAACACTGAAGCTTTCTTT. The complete variable domain, with remaining parts taken from reference TRBV2 and TRBJ1-1, reads EPEVTQTPSHQVTQMGQEVILRCVPISNHLYFYWYRQILGQKVEFLVSFYNNEISEKSEIFDDQFSVERPDGSNFTLKIRSTKLEDSAMYFCASSGAINTEAFFGQGTRLTVV.

The chain carries TRBV7-8 and TRBJ1-4; the D gene is possibly TRBD1 (5 bases). Trimming took 4 bases from V and 3 from J, leaving 12 bases between them. The germline CDR1 and CDR2 sequences are SGHVS and FQNEAQ. The CDR3 loop spans 15 amino acids. CDR3: CASSSRGRSNEKLFF. The DNA of the CDR3 is TGTGCCAGCAGCTCACGGGGGAGGTCTAATGAAAAACTGTTTTTT.

V and J are TRBV7-8 and TRBJ1-6, with D perhaps TRBD1 (6 bases). V dropped 4 bases and J dropped 10 bases, with 17 bases sitting between them. The CDR3 loop spans 15 amino acids. The germline V gene has CDR1 SGHVS and CDR2 FQNEAQ. DNA for the CDR3: TGTGCCAGCAGCTCTCAAGCCAGGGACACCTCACCCCTCCACTTT. Amino acid sequence: CASSSQARDTSPLHF.

This CDR3 reads CASRGTGLTSPLHF. The CDR3 DNA follows: TGTGCCAGCCGGGGGACCGGACTGACTTCACCCCTCCACTTT. V gene TRBV11-2 combines with J gene TRBJ1-6, with a weak D call TRBD1 (5 bases). V was cut by 8 bases and J by 9 bases, with 17 bases left in between. Germline-derived CDR1 and CDR2 are SGHAT and FQNNGV. The CDR3 is made up of 14 amino acids.

As concerns this clone: One end of the junction varies from germline; a read error may be responsible. This sequence joins TRBV18 and TRBJ2-3; 10 nucleotides match TRBD1. This CDR3 spans 15 amino acids. Per the germline V gene, CDR1 is KGHSH and CDR2 is LQKENI. The CDR3 sequence: CVSSLGQGGTDTQYF. CDR3 DNA: TGTGTCAGCTCACTTGGACAGGGGGGCACAGATACGCAGTATTTT.

The V gene is TRBV15, the J gene TRBJ2-7; a possible D gene is TRBD1 (5 bases). Germline CDR1 and CDR2: LNHNV and YYDKDF (reference sequence). CDR3 length: 14 residues. V was cut by 2 bases and J by 0 bases, with 8 bases left in between. CDR3 coding DNA: TGTGCCACCAGCAGAACAGGAAACTCCTACGAGCAGTACTTC. It yields the protein CATSRTGNSYEQYF.

The chain uses TRBV10-2 and TRBJ1-2, with 8 bases fitting TRBD1. The germline V gene has CDR1 WSHSY and CDR2 SAAADI. The CDR3 extends over 15 amino acids. Trimming took 6 bases from V and 3 from J; bases not matched to a gene: 9. The CDR3 DNA is TGCGCCAGCAGATTGACAGGGGAGAAGGACTATGGCTACACCTTC. The encoded protein is CASRLTGEKDYGYTF.

This clone was detected a few times. The CDR3: CASTLGHPDRSPLHF. The CDR3 coding sequence is TGTGCCAGTACGCTTGGACATCCCGATCGTTCACCCCTCCACTTT. The chain couples TRBV2 to TRBJ1-6; maybe TRBD1 (5 bases). CDR1 is SNHLY and CDR2 is FYNNEI in the germline V gene. Deletions cut 9 bases from V and 9 bases from J, with 21 bases between. This CDR3 region has 15 residues.

The V gene is TRBV10-1, the J gene TRBJ1-6; TRBD1 aligns across 10 bases. In germline, CDR1 is WNHNN, CDR2 SYGVQD (reference sequence). J lost 9 bases, V lost 3 bases, and 2 bases had no gene match. The CDR3 runs to 14 residues. For the CDR3, the DNA is TGCGCCAGCAGTGAAAGGACAGGGGGTTCACCCCTCCACTTT. Protein product: CASSERTGGSPLHF.

The chain has TRBV27 and TRBJ2-7, with 7 bases identical to TRBD2. Germline V gene lookup returns CDR1 MNHEY and CDR2 SMNVEV (reference sequence). J gave up 2 bases and V 2 bases, and 3 bases lay outside the gene matches. CDR3 size: 14 residues. The CDR3 DNA reads TGTGCCAGCAGTTTACTAGCGGTACCCTACGAGCAGTACTTC. This gives the protein CASSLLAVPYEQYF.

This chain joins TRBV2 and TRBJ2-7; D gene uncertain. Trimming stripped 4 bases from V and 2 bases from J, with 15 bases between. Germline CDR1 is SNHLY and CDR2 is FYNNEI. This CDR3 has 15 residues. The CDR3 protein is CASSGYSSQTYEQYF. In DNA, the CDR3 is TGTGCCAGCAGTGGGTACAGTTCCCAAACCTACGAGCAGTACTTC.

Here the CDR3 reads CASREGLAFYYEQYF. The CDR3 DNA sequence: TGTGCCAGCAGGGAGGGACTAGCGTTTTACTACGAGCAGTACTTC. The chain joins TRBV2 to TRBJ2-7, with 10 bases aligning to TRBD2. Looked up from germline, CDR1 is SNHLY and CDR2 is FYNNEI. This CDR3 has 15 amino acids. Trimming cost V 6 bases and J 3 bases; bases outside gene matches: 8. The full variable domain, its missing parts supplied by reference TRBV2 and TRBJ2-7, is EPEVTQTPSHQVTQMGQEVILRCVPISNHLYFYWYRQILGQKVEFLVSFYNNEISEKSEIFDDQFSVERPDGSNFTLKIRSTKLEDSAMYFCASREGLAFYYEQYFGPGTRLTVT.

This clone appeared once. V and J are TRBV3-1 (or the pseudogene TRBV3-2) and TRBJ1-1; the D is unclear. V was shortened by 0 bases and J by 1 base, with 9 bases between the two germline ends. Germline V gene lookup returns CDR1 LGHDT and CDR2 YNNKEL (reference sequence). The CDR3 consists of 15 residues. CDR3 in DNA: TGTGCCAGCAGCCAAGATGGCAGGCCGAACACTGAAGCTTTCTTT. As protein: CASSQDGRPNTEAFF.

This clone was seen a single time. The gene calls are TRBV5-1 and TRBJ2-1, with 8 positions matching TRBD2. The V segment lost 4 bases and the J segment 9 bases; nucleotides outside the gene matches: 15. The CDR3 is made up of 16 amino acids. Germline CDR1 SGHRS, CDR2 YFSETQ. Here the CDR3 reads CASSLFLSGASSEQFF. The CDR3 nucleotides are TGCGCCAGCAGCCTCTTTCTTAGCGGGGCTTCGTCTGAGCAGTTCTTC.